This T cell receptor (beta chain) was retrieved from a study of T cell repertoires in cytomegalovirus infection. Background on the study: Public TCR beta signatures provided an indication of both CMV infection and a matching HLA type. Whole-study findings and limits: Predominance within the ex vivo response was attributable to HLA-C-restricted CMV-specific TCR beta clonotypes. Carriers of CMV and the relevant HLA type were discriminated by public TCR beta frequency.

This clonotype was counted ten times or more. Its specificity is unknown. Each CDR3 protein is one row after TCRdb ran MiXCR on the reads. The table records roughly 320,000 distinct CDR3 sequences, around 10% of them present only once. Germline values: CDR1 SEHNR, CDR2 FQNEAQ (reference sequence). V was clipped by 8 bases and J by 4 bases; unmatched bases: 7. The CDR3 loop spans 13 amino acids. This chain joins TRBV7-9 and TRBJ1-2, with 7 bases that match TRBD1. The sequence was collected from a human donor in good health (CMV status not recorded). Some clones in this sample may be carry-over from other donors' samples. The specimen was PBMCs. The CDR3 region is CASSEGAVYGYTF. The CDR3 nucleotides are TGTGCCAGCTCCGAGGGGGCCGTCTATGGCTACACCTTC.